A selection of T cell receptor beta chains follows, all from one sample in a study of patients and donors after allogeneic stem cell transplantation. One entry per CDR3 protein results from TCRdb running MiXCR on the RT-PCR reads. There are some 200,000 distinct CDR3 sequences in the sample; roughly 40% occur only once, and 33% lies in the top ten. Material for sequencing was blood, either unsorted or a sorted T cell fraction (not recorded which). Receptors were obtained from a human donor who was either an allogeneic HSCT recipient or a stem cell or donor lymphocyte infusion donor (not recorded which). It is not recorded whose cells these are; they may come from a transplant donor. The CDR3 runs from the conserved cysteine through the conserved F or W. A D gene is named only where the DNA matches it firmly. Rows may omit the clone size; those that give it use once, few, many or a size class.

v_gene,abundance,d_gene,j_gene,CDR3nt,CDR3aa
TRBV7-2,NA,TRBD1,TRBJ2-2,TGTGCCAGCAGCTTAGTTGGGGGACAGGGCGGGGAGCTGTTTTTT,CASSLVGGQGGELFF
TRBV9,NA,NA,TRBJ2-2,TGTGCCAGCAGCGTAGCTGGTAAGACGGACACCGGGGAGCTGTTTTTT,CASSVAGKTDTGELFF
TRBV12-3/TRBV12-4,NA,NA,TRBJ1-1,TGTGCCAGCAGTCCCGGGGGAGCACACTTGAACACTGAAGCTTTCTTT,CASSPGGAHLNTEAFF
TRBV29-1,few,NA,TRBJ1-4,TGCAGCGTCATACAGGGAATTAATGAAAAACTGTTTTTT,CSVIQGINEKLFF
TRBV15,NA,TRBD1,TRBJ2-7,TGTGCCACCAGCAGAGGGGGGCAAGGGGGCGACGAGCAGTACTTC,CATSRGGQGGDEQYF
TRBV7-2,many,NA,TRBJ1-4,TGTGCCAGCAGCTTAGCGGGGGGTGAAAAACTGTTTTTT,CASSLAGGEKLFF
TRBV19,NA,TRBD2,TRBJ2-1,TGTGCCAGTAGTATCGGGGCCATCGGGACTAGCGGGAGAAGATACAATGAGCAGTTCTTC,CASSIGAIGTSGRRYNEQFF
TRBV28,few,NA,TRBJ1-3,TGTGCCAGCAGCCTGGACGGCAGTTCTGGAAACACCATATATTTT,CASSLDGSSGNTIYF
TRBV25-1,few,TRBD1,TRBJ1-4,TGTGCCAGCAGTGTAGGGGACAGGTTTGGAGAAAAACTGTTTTTT,CASSVGDRFGEKLFF
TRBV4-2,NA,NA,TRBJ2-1,TGTGCCAGCAGCCAAGATAGCGACCCCTCCTACAATGAGCAGTTCTTC,CASSQDSDPSYNEQFF
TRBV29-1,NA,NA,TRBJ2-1,TGCAGCGTTGAACCCCCCGTTGAGGAGTTCTTC,CSVEPPVEEFF
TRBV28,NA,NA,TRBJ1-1,TGTGCCAGCAGCCCGACACCCGTCACTGAAGCTTTCTTT,CASSPTPVTEAFF
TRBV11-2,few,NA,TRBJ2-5,TGTGCCAGCAGCTTGGGTATAGAGACCCAGTACTTC,CASSLGIETQYF
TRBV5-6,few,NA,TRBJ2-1,TGTGCCAGCAGCCCGCGAAGGGACGGCTACAATGAGCAGTTCTTC,CASSPRRDGYNEQFF
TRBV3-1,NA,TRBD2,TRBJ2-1,TGTGCCAGCAGCCAAGATTCTCCTAGCGGGAGGTACTACAATGAGCAGTTCTTC,CASSQDSPSGRYYNEQFF
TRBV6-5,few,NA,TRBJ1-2,TGTGCCAGCAGTTCCCTCGGACGGGGCTACACCTTC,CASSSLGRGYTF
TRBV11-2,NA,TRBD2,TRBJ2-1,TGTGCCAGCAGCGCACTAGCGACGGCGTACAATGAGCAGTTCTTC,CASSALATAYNEQFF
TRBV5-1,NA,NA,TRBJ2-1,TGCGCCAGCAGCTTGGCCACCTCCTCAGTGGACAAGCAGTTCTTC,CASSLATSSVDKQFF
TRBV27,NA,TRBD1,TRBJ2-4,TGTGCCAGCAGTCCCCGGACAGGGGGCATAAACATTCAGTACTTC,CASSPRTGGINIQYF
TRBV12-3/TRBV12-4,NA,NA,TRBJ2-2,TGTGCCAGCAGTTTAATAACCACCGGGGAGCTGTTTTTT,CASSLITTGELFF
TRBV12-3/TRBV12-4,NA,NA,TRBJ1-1,TGTGCCAGCACGGAGTCGACTGAAGCTTTCTTT,CASTESTEAFF
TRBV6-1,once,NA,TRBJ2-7,TGTGCCAGCAGTAGCACGGGACTCCTCTCCTACGAGCAGTACTTC,CASSSTGLLSYEQYF
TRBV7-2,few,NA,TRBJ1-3,TGTGCCATCATCTACGGAAACTCTGGAAACACCATATATTTT,CAIIYGNSGNTIYF
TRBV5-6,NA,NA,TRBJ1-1,TGTGCCAGCAGCAAGAACAGGAATAGTGAAGCTTTCTTT,CASSKNRNSEAFF
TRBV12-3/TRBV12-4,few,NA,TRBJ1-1,TGTGCCAGCAGTTTCCGTGAAGCTTTCTTT,CASSFREAFF
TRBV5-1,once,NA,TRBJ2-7,TGCGCCAGCAGCTTGGGCCTGAAGCAGTACTTC,CASSLGLKQYF
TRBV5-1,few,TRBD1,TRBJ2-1,TGCGCCAGCAGCCTGATAGGGACAGGGTACAATGAGCAGTTCTTC,CASSLIGTGYNEQFF
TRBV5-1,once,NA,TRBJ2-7,TGCGCCAGCAGCCCTGGGACTTACCACGAGCAGTACTTC,CASSPGTYHEQYF
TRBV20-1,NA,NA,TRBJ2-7,TGCAGTGGCTACAGAGCTTACGAGCAGTACTTC,CSGYRAYEQYF
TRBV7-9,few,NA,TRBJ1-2,TGTGCCAGCAGCTTAGCGGAGGTGGTCTATGGCTACACCTTC,CASSLAEVVYGYTF
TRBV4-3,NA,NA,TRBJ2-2,TGCGCCAGCAGCAAGGGACGGCACACCGGGGAGCTGTTTTTT,CASSKGRHTGELFF
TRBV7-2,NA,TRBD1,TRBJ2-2,TGTGCCAGCAGCTTAGATCCGACAGGGACGGCGAACACCGGGGAGCTGTTTTTT,CASSLDPTGTANTGELFF
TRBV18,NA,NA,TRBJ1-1,TGTGCCAGCTCACAGCTCGCGGAGAACACTGAAGCTTTCTTT,CASSQLAENTEAFF
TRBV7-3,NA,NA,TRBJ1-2,TGTGCCAGCAGCCGCACAGGGAACTATGGCTACACCTTC,CASSRTGNYGYTF
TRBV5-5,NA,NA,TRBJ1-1,TGTGCCAGCAGCTCACCTACGGACATGAACACTGAAGCTTTCTTT,CASSSPTDMNTEAFF